The entry that follows covers one T cell receptor beta chain sequence. Its antigen is unknown. These data originate in a study of cytomegalovirus exposure and HLA in healthy donors. Study in general: Early released data comprised about 84 million unique TCRs from HLA-typed donors. Notes on the study in general: Only CMV serostatus was available as immune exposure information. About 87% or about 30% of the time was how often most TCR beta V segments were productive, according to an earlier analysis. Another analysis was done later, and it associated over 15,000 TCR beta sequences with HLA alleles at 0.05 false discovery rate.

PCR amplification relied on 60 Vbeta primers (plus 13 Jbeta primers). TCRdb's table, derived via immunoSEQ multiplex PCR, lists solely in-frame clones and lacks some. The sample shows about 85,000 clones, approximately 80% of them seen only once. Germline loops: CDR1 SNHLY, CDR2 FYNNEI. The CDR3 loop spans 19 amino acids. V lost 8 bases to trimming and J lost 4 bases; unmatched junction nucleotides: 20. Material for sequencing was PBMCs. This sequence originates from a woman between 45 and 60 years old in good health and CMV-seropositive. The chain is built from TRBV2 and TRBJ2-5; 12 bases map to TRBD2. CDR3 sequence (DNA): TGTGCCAGCTCAGAGACTAGCGGGAGAGTGTATAGTCGAGGAGAGACCCAGTACTTC. Its translation is CASSETSGRVYSRGETQYF. Together with reference TRBV2 and TRBJ2-5, the CDR3 gives the full variable domain: EPEVTQTPSHQVTQMGQEVILRCVPISNHLYFYWYRQILGQKVEFLVSFYNNEISEKSEIFDDQFSVERPDGSNFTLKIRSTKLEDSAMYFCASSETSGRVYSRGETQYFGPGTRLLVL.